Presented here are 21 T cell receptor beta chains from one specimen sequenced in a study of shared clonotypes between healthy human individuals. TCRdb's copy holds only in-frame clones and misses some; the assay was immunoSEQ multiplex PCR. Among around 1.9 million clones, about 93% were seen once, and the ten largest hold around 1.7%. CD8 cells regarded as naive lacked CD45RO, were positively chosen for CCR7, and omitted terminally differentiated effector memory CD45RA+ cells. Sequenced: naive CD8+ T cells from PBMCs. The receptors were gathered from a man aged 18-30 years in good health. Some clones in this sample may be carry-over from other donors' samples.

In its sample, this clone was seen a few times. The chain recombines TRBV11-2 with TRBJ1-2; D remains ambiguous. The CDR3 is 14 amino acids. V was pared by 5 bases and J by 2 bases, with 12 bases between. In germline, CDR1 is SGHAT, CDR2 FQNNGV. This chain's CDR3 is CASSPNDQNYGYTF. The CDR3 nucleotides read TGTGCCAGCAGCCCAAATGACCAGAACTATGGCTACACCTTC.

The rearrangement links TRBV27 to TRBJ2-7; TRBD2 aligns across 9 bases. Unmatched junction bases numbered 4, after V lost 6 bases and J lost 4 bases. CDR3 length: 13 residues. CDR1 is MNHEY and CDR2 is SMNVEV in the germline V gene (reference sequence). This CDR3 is CASRRTSEYEQYF. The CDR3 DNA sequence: TGTGCCAGCAGGAGGACTAGCGAGTACGAGCAGTACTTC.

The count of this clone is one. CDR3 bases: TGTGCCAGCAGTTACAAGGCGTCCGTTCTCAATGAGCAGTTCTTC. It codes for CASSYKASVLNEQFF. This rearrangement joins TRBV6-6 to TRBJ2-1; D is unclear. The CDR3 is 15 residues long. From germline, CDR1 is MNHNY and CDR2 SVGAGI (reference sequence). V lost 2 bases to trimming and J lost 6 bases, with 14 bases between them.

The CDR3 DNA follows: TGTGCCAGCAGCTCTCGGAACCGCTCCTACGAGCAGTACTTC. Translating it yields CASSSRNRSYEQYF. V gene TRBV11-3 combines with J gene TRBJ2-7; D is unresolved. The length of the CDR3 is 14 residues. Between the trimmed V and J ends, which lost 4 bases and 0 bases, there was a span of 10 bases. The germline gives CDR1 SGHNT, CDR2 YENEEA.

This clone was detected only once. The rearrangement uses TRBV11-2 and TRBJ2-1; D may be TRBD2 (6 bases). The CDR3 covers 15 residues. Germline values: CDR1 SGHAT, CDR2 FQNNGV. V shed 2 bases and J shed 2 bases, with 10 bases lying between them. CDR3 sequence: CASSLSGVTYNEQFF. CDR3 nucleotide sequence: TGTGCCAGCAGCTTATCGGGAGTCACCTACAATGAGCAGTTCTTC.

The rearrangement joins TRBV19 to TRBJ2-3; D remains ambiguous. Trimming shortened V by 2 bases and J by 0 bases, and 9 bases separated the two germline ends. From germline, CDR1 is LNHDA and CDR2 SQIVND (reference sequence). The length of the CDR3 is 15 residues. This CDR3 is CASSIFGSSTDTQYF. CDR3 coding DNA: TGTGCCAGTAGTATATTTGGCAGTAGCACAGATACGCAGTATTTT.

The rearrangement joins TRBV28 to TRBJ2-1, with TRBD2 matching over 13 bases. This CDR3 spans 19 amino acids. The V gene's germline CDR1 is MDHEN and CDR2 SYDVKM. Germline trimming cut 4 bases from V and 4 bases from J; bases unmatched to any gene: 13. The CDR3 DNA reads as TGTGCCAGCAGTTCCCCACGAAGGACTAGCGGGAGACGTTACAATGAGCAGTTCTTC. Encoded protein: CASSSPRRTSGRRYNEQFF.

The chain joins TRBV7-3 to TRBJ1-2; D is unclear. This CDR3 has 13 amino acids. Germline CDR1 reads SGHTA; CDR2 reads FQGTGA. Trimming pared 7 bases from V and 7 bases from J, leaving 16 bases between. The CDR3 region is CASNGVYWSGYTF. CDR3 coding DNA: TGTGCCAGCAATGGGGTCTACTGGAGTGGCTACACCTTC.

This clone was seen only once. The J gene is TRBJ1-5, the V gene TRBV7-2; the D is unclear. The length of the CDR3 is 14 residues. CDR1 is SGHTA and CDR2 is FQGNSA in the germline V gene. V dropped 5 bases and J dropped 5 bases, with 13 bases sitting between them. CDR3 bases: TGTGCCAGCAGCCCCAGAAGGGCCGATCAGCCCCAGCATTTT. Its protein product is CASSPRRADQPQHF.

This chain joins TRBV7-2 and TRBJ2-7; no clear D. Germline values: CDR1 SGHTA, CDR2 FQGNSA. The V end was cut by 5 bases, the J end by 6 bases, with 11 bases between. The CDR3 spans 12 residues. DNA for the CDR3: TGTGCCAGCAGCCCGAGACGGGTCGAGCAGTACTTC. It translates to CASSPRRVEQYF.

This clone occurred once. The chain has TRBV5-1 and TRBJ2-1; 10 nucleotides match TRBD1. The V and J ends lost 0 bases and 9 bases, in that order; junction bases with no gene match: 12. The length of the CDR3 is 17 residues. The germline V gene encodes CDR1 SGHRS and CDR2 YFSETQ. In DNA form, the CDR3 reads TGCGCCAGCAGCTTGGGGGACAGGGGAACGCCGAGTCCTGAGCAGTTCTTC. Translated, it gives CASSLGDRGTPSPEQFF.

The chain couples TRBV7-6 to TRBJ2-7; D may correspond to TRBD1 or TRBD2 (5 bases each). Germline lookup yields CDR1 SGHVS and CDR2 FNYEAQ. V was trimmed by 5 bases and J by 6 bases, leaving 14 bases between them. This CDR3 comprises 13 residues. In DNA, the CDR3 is TGTGCCAGCAGCCCCCTAAAGAGGGGCGAGCAGTACTTC. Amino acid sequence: CASSPLKRGEQYF.

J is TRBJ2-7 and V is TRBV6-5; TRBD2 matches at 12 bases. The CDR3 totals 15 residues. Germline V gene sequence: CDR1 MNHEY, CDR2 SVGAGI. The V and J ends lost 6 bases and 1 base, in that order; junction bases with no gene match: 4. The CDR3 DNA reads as TGTGCCAGCAGGCCACTAGCGGGAGGATCCTACGAGCAGTACTTC. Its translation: CASRPLAGGSYEQYF.

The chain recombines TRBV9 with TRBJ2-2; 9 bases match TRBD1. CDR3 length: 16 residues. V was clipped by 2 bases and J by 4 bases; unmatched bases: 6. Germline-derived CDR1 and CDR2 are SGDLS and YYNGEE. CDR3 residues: CASSVEQGASTGELFF. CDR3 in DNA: TGTGCCAGCAGCGTCGAACAGGGGGCGAGCACCGGGGAGCTGTTTTTT.

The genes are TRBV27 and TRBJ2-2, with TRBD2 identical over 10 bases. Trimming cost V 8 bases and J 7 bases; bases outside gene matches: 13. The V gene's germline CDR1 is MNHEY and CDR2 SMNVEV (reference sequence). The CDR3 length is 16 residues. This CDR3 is CASSRGASGSVGELFF. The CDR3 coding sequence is TGTGCCAGCTCCCGAGGGGCTAGCGGGAGTGTCGGGGAGCTGTTTTTT.

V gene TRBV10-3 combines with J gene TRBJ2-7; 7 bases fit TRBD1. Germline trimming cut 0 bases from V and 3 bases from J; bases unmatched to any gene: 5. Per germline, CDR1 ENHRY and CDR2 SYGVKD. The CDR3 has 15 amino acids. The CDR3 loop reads CAISESLGQNYEQYF. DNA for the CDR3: TGTGCCATCAGTGAGTCGTTGGGACAGAACTACGAGCAGTACTTC.

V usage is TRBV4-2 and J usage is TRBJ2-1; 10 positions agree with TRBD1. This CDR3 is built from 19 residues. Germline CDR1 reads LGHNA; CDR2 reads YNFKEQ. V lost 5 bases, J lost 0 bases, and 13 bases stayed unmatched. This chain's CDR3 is CASSTRDRGPSSSYNEQFF. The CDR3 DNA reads TGTGCCAGCAGCACCCGGGACAGGGGACCGTCCAGCTCCTACAATGAGCAGTTCTTC.

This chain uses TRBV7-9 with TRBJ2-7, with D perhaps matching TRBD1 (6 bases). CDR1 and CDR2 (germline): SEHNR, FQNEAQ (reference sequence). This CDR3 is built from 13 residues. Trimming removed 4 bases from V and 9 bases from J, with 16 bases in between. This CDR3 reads CASSSGPVGGQYF. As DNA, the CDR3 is TGTGCCAGCAGCTCCGGGCCCGTAGGGGGGCAGTACTTC.

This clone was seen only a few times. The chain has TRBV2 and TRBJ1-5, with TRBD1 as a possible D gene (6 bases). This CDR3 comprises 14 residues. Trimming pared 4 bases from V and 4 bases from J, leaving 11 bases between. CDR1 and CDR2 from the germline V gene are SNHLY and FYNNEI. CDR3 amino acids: CASSADSPNQPQHF. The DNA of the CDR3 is TGTGCCAGCAGTGCGGACAGCCCAAATCAGCCCCAGCATTTT.

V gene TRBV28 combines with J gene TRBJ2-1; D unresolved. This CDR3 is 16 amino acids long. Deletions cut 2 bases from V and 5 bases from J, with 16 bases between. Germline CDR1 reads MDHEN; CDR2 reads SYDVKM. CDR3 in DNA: TGTGCCAGCAGTTTAACGAAGCGAAAACGAAACAATGAGCAGTTCTTC. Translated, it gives CASSLTKRKRNNEQFF. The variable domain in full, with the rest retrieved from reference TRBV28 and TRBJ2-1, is DVKVTQSSRYLVKRTGEKVFLECVQDMDHENMFWYRQDPGLGLRLIYFSYDVKMKEKGDIPEGYSVSREKKERFSLILESASTNQTSMYLCASSLTKRKRNNEQFFGPGTRLTVL.

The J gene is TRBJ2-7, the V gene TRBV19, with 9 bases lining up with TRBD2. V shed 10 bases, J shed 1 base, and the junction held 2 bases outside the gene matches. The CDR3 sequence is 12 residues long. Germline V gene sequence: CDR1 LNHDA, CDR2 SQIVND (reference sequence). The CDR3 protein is CATAGGSYEQYF. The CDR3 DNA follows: TGTGCCACGGCGGGAGGGTCCTACGAGCAGTACTTC.